This T cell receptor beta chain was captured by sequencing in a study of blood T cell repertoires in COVID-19. Looking at the study overall: There were acute and convalescent COVID-19 samples, and they came from the United States, Italy and Spain. T cells, B-cell-depleted T cells, or PBMCs supplied cDNA or gDNA.

Original handling: Quantification of nucleated cells was approximated via reference gene primer amplification. Sequencing used immunoSEQ multiplex PCR; TCRdb keeps in-frame clones, though not all of them. V and J calls and clone size are as listed in that table; D and trimming were resolved from the DNA. The table has about 43,000 clones, roughly 88% seen once. V lost 0 bases and J 2 bases, leaving 7 bases between the germline ends. This CDR3 spans 14 amino acids. Germline V gene lookup returns CDR1 MNHEY and CDR2 SVGAGI. This sequence originates from a man aged 55 to 70 with active COVID-19. V is TRBV6-5 and J is TRBJ1-1; D is ambiguous. Source material: peripheral blood. CDR3 DNA: TGTGCCAGCAGTTACTCGGCCTTTAACACTGAAGCTTTCTTT. Protein product: CASSYSAFNTEAFF.